This T cell receptor (beta chain) derives from a study of blood T cell repertoires in COVID-19. About the study: There were acute and convalescent COVID-19 samples, and they came from the United States, Italy and Spain.

Under the authors' procedure: Nucleated cell number was recorded as an estimate derived from reference gene primer amplification. The data were produced by immunoSEQ multiplex PCR, yet TCRdb's version contains in-frame clones alone and is incomplete. V, J and clone size reflect that table, while D and trimming were determined from the DNA. The sample holds hundreds of thousands of clones; approximately 90% are singletons and the top ten take less than 4.5%. The CDR3 is made up of 12 amino acids. J was trimmed by 10 bases and V by 4 bases; bases with no gene match: 4. Germline CDR1 SGHRS, CDR2 YFSETQ. Clinical histories supplied by participants themselves formed the basis of cohort assignment. Recovered participants had two consecutive negative NP/OP PCR tests, healthcare professional clearance, or symptom resolution.

The chain employs TRBV5-1 and TRBJ1-1; TRBD1 matches at 10 bases. This receptor was taken from a man aged 25-45 years who had recovered from COVID-19. Specimen: PBMCs or T cells enriched from blood (not recorded which). The CDR3 spells CASSGDRGAAFF. In DNA form, the CDR3 reads TGCGCCAGCAGCGGGGACAGGGGAGCAGCTTTCTTT.